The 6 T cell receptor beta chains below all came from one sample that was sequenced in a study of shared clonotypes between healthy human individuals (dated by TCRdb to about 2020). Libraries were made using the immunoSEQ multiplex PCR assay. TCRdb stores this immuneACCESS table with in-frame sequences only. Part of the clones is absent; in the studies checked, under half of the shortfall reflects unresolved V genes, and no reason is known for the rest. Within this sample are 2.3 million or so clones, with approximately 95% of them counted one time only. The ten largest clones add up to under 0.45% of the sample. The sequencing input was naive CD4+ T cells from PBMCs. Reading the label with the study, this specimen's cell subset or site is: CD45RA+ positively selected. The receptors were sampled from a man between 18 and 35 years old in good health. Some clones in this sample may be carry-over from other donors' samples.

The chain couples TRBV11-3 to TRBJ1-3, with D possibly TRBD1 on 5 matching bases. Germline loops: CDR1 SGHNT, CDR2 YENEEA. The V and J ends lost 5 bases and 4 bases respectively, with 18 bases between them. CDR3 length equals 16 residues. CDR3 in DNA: TGTGCCAGCAGCGCCCAACCTGACAGCCGCGGAAACACCATATATTTT. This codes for CASSAQPDSRGNTIYF. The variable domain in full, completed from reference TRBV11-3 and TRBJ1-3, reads EAGVVQSPRYKIIEKKQPVAFWCNPISGHNTLYWYLQNLGQGPELLIRYENEEAVDDSQLPKDRFSAERLKGVDSTLKIQPAELGDSAVYLCASSAQPDSRGNTIYFGEGSWLTVV.

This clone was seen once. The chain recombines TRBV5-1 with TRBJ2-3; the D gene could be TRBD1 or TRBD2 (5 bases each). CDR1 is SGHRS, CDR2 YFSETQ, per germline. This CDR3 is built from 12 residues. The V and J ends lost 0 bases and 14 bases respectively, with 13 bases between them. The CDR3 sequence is CASSLETGAGYF. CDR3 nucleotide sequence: TGCGCCAGCAGCTTGGAAACAGGCGCGGGGTATTTT.

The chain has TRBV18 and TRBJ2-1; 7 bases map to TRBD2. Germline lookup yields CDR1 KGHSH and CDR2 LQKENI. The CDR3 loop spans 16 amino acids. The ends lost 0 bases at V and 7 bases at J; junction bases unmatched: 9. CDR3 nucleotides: TGTGCCAGCTCACCACCGGTGGCTAGCGGACCTAATGAGCAGTTCTTC. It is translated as CASSPPVASGPNEQFF.

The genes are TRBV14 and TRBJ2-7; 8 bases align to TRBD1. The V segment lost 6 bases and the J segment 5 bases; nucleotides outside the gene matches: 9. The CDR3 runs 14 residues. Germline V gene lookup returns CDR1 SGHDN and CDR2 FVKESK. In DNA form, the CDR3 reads TGTGCCAGCAGGCCGGGACAGGTCGGGCACGAGCAGTACTTC. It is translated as CASRPGQVGHEQYF.

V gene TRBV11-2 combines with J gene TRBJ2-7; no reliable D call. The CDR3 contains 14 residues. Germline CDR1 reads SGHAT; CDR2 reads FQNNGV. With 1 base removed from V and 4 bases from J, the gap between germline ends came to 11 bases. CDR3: CASSLVSKGYEQYF. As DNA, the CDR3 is TGTGCCAGCAGCTTAGTTTCAAAAGGTTACGAGCAGTACTTC.

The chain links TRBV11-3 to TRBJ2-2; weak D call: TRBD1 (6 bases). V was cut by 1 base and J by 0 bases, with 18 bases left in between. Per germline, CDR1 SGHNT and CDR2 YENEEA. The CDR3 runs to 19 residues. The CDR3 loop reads CASSLGSRWGQPNTGELFF. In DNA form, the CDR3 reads TGTGCCAGCAGCTTAGGGTCTAGGTGGGGACAACCGAACACCGGGGAGCTGTTTTTT.